Following are 6 T cell receptor beta chains from one sample sequenced in a study of shared clonotypes between healthy human individuals. The data were produced by immunoSEQ multiplex PCR, yet TCRdb's version contains in-frame clones alone and is incomplete. The sample holds about 2 million clones, 90% to 95% seen once. The sequencing input was naive CD4+ T cells sorted from blood. Subset denoted: CD45RA+ positively selected. These TCRs come from a man aged 18 to 29 in good health.

The J gene is TRBJ2-5, the V gene TRBV2; 10 positions match TRBD2. With V trimmed by 4 bases and J by 5 bases, 7 bases remained unmatched. CDR3 length: 15 residues. CDR1 is SNHLY and CDR2 is FYNNEI in the germline V gene. In DNA form, the CDR3 reads TGTGCCAGCAGTGTAGGACTAGCGGCCCGGGAGACCCAGTACTTC. Its translation: CASSVGLAARETQYF.

This chain uses TRBV10-3 with TRBJ2-6, with TRBD1 matching 7 bases. The CDR3 is 16 residues long. V lost 2 bases to trimming and J lost 2 bases; unmatched junction nucleotides: 3. Germline V gives CDR1 ENHRY, CDR2 SYGVKD. This chain's CDR3 is CAISEDDRAGANVLTF. The CDR3 DNA follows: TGTGCCATCAGTGAGGACGACAGGGCTGGGGCCAACGTCCTGACTTTC.

The CDR3 here is CASSEYGTGYSPLHF. The CDR3 region has the DNA TGTGCCAGCAGTGAATATGGGACAGGGTACTCACCCCTCCACTTT. The chain couples TRBV25-1 to TRBJ1-6; 9 bases map to TRBD1. Germline-derived CDR1 and CDR2 are MGHDK and SYGVNS. The CDR3 runs to 15 residues. V dropped 0 bases and J dropped 10; count of bases not matched to a gene: 4.

This chain connects TRBV9 to TRBJ2-5; D is uncertain. Trimming removed 3 bases at V and 5 bases at J, with 23 bases between. The CDR3 runs to 17 residues. Germline lookup yields CDR1 SGDLS and CDR2 YYNGEE. The CDR3 loop is CASSASPGWGVGETQYF. The CDR3 DNA sequence: TGTGCCAGCAGCGCCTCCCCGGGCTGGGGTGTAGGCGAGACCCAGTACTTC.

This clone was seen only once. V gene TRBV28 combines with J gene TRBJ1-5; 7 bases are shared with TRBD1. V trimming: 5 bases; J trimming: 4 bases; junction bases outside the gene matches: 8. The CDR3 consists of 15 residues. CDR1 is MDHEN and CDR2 is SYDVKM in the germline V gene. This CDR3 reads CASSPTGKGNQPQHF. The CDR3 DNA sequence: TGTGCCAGCAGTCCGACAGGGAAGGGAAATCAGCCCCAGCATTTT.

V is TRBV9 and J is TRBJ2-7; perhaps TRBD1 as D (6 bases). Germline-derived CDR1 and CDR2 are SGDLS and YYNGEE. V shed 0 bases and J shed 1 base, with 11 bases lying between them. The CDR3 contains 15 residues. CDR3 nucleotide sequence: TGTGCCAGCAGCGTAGAGGGGGTAGGGTCCTACGAGCAGTACTTC. Translated, it gives CASSVEGVGSYEQYF.